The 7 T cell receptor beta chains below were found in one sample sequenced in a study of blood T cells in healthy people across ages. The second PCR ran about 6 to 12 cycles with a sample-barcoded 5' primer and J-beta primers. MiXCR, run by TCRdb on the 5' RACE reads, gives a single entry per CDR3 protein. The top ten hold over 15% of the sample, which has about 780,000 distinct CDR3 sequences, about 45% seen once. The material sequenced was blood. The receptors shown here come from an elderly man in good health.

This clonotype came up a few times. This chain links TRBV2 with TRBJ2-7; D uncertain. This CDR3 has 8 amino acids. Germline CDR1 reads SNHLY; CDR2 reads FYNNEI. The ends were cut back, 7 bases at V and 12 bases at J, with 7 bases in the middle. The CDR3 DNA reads TGTGCCAGCAAAACGACGTACTTC. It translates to CASKTTYF. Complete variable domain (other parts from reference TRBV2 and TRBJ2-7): EPEVTQTPSHQVTQMGQEVILRCVPISNHLYFYWYRQILGQKVEFLVSFYNNEISEKSEIFDDQFSVERPDGSNFTLKIRSTKLEDSAMYFCASKTTYFGPGTRLTVT.

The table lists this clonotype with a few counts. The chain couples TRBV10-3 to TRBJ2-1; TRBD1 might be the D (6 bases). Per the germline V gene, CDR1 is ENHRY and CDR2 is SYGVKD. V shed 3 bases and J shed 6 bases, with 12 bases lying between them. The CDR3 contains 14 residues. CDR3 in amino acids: CAISEQGTGNEQFF. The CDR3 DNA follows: TGTGCCATCAGTGAACAGGGAACGGGCAATGAGCAGTTCTTC.

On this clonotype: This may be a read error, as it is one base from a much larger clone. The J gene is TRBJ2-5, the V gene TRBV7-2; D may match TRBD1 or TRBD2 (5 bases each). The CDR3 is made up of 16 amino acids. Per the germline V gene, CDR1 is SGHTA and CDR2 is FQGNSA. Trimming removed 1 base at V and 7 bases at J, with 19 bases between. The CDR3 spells CASSLGVRGPGWTQYF. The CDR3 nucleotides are TGTGCCAGCAGCTTAGGTGTAAGGGGACCGGGATGGACCCAGTACTTC.

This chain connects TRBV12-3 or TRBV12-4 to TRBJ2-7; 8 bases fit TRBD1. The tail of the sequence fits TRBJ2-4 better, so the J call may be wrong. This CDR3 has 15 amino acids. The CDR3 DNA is TGTGCCAGCAGGGAAGAACAGGGGGAGCGGTACATTCAGTACTTC. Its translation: CASREEQGERYIQYF.

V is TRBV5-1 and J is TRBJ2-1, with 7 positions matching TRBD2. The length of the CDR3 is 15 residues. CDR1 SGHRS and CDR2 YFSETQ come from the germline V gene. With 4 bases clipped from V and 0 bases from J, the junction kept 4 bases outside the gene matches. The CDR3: CASSTLASSYNEQFF. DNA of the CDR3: TGCGCCAGCAGCACACTAGCGAGCTCCTACAATGAGCAGTTCTTC.

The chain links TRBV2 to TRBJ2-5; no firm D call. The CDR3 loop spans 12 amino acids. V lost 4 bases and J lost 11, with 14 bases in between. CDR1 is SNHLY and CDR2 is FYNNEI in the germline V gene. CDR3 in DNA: TGTGCCAGCAGTGCGGCCTACAATGAGCAGTACTTC. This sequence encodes CASSAAYNEQYF.

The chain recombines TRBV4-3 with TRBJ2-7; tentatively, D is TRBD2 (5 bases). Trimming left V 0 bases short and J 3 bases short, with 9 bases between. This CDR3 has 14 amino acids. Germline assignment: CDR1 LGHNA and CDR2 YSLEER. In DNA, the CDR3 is TGCGCCAGCAGCCAAGATACCAGCGGCTACGAGCAGTACTTC. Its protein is CASSQDTSGYEQYF.